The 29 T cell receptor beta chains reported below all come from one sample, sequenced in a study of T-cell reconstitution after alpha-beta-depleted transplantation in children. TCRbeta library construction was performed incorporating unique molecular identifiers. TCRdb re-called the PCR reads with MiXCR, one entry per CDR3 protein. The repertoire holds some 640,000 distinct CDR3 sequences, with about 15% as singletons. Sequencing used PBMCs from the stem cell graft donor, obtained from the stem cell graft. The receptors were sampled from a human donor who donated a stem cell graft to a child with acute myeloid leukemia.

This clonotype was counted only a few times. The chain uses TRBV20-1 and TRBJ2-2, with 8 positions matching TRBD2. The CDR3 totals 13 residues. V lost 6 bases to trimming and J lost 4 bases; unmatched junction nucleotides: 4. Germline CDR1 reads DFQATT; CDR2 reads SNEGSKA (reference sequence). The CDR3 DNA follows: TGCAGTGCCGGGGGGGGTCGCACCGGGGAGCTGTTTTTT. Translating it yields CSAGGGRTGELFF.

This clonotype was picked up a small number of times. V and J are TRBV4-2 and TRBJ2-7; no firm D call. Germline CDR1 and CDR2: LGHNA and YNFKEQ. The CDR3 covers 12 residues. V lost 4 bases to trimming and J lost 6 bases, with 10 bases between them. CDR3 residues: CASSRAWGEQYF. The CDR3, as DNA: TGTGCCAGCAGCCGGGCGTGGGGCGAGCAGTACTTC.

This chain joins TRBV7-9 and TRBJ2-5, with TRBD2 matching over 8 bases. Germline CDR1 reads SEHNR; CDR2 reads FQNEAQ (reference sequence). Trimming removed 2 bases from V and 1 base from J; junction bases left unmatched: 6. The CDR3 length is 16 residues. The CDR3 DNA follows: TGTGCCAGCAGCTTACAAATACTAGCGGTCCAAGAGACCCAGTACTTC. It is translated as CASSLQILAVQETQYF.

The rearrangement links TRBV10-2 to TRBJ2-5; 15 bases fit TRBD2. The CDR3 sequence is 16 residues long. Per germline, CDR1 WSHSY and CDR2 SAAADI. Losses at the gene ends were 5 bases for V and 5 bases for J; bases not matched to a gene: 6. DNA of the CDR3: TGCGCCAGCAGTCCCGGACTAGCGGGGGGGTCGGAGACCCAGTACTTC. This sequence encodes CASSPGLAGGSETQYF.

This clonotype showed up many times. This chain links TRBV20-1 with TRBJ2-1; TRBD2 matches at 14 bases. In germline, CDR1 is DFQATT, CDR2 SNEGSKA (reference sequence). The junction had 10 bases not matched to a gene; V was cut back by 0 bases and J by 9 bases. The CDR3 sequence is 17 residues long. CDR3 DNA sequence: TGCAGTGCTAGAGATCCCCTGACTAGCGGGGGGGCTAGTGAGCAGTTCTTC. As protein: CSARDPLTSGGASEQFF.

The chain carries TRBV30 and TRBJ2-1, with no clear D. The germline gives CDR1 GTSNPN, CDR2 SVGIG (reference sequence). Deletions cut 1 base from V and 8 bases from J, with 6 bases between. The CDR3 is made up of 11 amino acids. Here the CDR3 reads CAWSGGHEQFF. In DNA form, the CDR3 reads TGTGCCTGGAGTGGCGGCCATGAGCAGTTCTTC. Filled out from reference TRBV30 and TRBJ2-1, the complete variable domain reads SQTIHQWPATLVQPVGSPLSLECTVEGTSNPNLYWYRQAAGRGLQLLFYSVGIGQISSEVPQNLSASRPQDRQFILSSKKLLLSDSGFYLCAWSGGHEQFFGPGTRLTVL.

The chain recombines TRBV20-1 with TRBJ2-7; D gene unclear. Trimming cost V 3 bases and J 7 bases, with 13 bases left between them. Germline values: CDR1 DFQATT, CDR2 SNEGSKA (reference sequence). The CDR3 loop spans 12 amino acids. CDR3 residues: CSARDPEREQYF. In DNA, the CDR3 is TGCAGTGCTAGGGATCCTGAGAGGGAGCAGTACTTC.

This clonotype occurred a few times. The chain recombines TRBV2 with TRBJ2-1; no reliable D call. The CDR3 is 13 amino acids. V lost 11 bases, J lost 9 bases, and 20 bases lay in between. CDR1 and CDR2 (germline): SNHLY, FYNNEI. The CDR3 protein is CAGRPSFSGEQFF. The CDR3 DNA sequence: TGTGCCGGCCGACCGTCTTTCTCCGGTGAGCAGTTCTTC.

The CDR3 spells CAVTPEDPGREQFF. CDR3 nucleotide sequence: TGTGCCGTCACCCCCGAGGACCCTGGAAGGGAGCAGTTCTTC. J is TRBJ2-1 and V is TRBV28, with unresolved D. Germline values: CDR1 MDHEN, CDR2 SYDVKM. With 11 bases removed from V and 10 bases from J, the gap between germline ends came to 24 bases. The CDR3 runs 14 residues. Variable domain in full (rest from reference TRBV28 and TRBJ2-1): DVKVTQSSRYLVKRTGEKVFLECVQDMDHENMFWYRQDPGLGLRLIYFSYDVKMKEKGDIPEGYSVSREKKERFSLILESASTNQTSMYLCAVTPEDPGREQFFGPGTRLTVL.

CDR3 in amino acids: CASSLQEGWGNQPQHF. CDR3 nucleotides: TGTGCCAGCAGTTTACAGGAAGGATGGGGCAATCAGCCCCAGCATTTT. V is TRBV12-3 or TRBV12-4 and J is TRBJ1-5; no firm D call. V lost 2 bases and J lost 2, with 13 bases in between. This CDR3 region has 16 residues.

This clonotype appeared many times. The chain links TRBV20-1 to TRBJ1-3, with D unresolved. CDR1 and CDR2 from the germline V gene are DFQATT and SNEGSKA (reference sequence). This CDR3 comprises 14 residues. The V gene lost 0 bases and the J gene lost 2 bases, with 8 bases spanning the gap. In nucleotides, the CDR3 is TGCAGTGCTAGAGATCTGGCGGCTGGAAACACCATATATTTT. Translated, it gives CSARDLAAGNTIYF.

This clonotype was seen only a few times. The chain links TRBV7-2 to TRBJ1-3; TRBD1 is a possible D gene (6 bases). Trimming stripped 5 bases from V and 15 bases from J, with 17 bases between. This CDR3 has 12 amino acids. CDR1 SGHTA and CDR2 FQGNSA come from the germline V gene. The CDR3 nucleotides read TGTGCCAGCAGCGGGATCGGGGGCTTGGGATATTTT. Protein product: CASSGIGGLGYF.

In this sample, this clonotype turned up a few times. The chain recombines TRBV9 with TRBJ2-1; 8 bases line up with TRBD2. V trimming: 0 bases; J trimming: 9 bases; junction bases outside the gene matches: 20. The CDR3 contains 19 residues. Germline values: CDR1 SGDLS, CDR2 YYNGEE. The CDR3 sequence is CASSVARGSFGRGATEQFF. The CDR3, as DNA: TGTGCCAGCAGCGTAGCTAGGGGTTCGTTTGGGCGGGGGGCGACTGAGCAGTTCTTC.

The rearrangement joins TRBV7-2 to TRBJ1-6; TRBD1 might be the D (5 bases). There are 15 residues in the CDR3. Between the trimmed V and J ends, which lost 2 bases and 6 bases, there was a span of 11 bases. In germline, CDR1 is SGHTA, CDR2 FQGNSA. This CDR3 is CASSLSTGLNSPLHF. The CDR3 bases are TGTGCCAGCAGCTTAAGTACGGGACTTAATTCACCCCTCCACTTT. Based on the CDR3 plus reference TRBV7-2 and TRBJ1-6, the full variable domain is GAGVSQSPSNKVTEKGKDVELRCDPISGHTALYWYRQSLGQGLEFLIYFQGNSAPDKSGLPSDRFSAERTGGSVSTLTIQRTQQEDSAVYLCASSLSTGLNSPLHFGNGTRLTVT.

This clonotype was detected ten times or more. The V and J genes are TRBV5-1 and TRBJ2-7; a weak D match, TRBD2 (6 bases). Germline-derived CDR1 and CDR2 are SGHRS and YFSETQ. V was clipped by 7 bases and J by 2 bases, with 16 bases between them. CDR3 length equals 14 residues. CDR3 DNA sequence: TGCGCCAGCCCTCCGCGGGGTGAAACCTACGAGCAGTACGTC. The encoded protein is CASPPRGETYEQYV.

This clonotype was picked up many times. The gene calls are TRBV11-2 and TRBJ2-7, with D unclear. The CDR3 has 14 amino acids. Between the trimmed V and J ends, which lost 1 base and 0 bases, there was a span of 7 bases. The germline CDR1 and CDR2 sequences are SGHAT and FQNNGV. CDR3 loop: CASSLGGNSYEQYV. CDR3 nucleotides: TGTGCCAGCAGCTTAGGGGGAAACTCCTACGAGCAGTACGTC.

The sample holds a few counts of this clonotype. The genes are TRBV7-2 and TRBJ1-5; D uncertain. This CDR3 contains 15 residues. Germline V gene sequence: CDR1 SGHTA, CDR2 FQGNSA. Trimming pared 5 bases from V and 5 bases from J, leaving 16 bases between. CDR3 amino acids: CASSLGANRDQPQHF. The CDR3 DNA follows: TGTGCCAGCAGCCTAGGAGCGAATAGGGATCAGCCCCAGCATTTT.

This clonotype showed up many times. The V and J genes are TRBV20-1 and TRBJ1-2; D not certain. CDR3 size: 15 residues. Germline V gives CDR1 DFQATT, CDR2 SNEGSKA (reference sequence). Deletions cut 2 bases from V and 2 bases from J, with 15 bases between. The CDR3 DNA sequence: TGCAGTGCTAGATCTGGTAGGGTTATCAACTATGGCTACACCTTC. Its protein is CSARSGRVINYGYTF.

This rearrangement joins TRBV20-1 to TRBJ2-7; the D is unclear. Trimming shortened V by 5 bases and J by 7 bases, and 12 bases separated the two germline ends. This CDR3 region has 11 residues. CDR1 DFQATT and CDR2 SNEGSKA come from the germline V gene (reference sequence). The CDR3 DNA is TGCAGTGCTCCCTACCTGGGGGAGCAGTACGTC. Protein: CSAPYLGEQYV.

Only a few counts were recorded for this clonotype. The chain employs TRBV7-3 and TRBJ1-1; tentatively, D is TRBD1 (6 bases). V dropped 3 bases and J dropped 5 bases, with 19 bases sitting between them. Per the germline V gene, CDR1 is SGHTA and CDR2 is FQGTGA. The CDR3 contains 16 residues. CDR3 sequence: CASSFSARGRRTEAFF. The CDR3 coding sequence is TGTGCCAGCAGCTTTAGCGCCAGGGGACGGCGTACTGAAGCTTTCTTT.

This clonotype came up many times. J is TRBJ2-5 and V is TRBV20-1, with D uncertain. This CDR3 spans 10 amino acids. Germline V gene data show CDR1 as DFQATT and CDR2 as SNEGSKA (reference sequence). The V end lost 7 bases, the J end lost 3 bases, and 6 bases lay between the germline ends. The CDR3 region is CSGAKETQYF. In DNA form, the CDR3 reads TGCAGTGGGGCGAAAGAGACCCAGTACTTC.

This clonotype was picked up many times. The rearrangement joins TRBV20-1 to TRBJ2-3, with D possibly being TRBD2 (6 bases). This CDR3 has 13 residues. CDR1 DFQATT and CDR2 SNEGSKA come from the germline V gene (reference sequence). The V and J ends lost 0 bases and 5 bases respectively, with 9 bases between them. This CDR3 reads CSARDLGGDTQYF. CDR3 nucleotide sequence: TGCAGTGCTAGAGATTTGGGGGGAGATACGCAGTATTTT.

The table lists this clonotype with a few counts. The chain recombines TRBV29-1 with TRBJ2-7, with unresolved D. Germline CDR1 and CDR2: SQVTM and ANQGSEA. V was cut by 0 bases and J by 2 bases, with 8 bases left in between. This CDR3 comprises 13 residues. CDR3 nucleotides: TGCAGCGTTGAAGACCCAGTCACCTACGAGCAGTACGTC. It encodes CSVEDPVTYEQYV.

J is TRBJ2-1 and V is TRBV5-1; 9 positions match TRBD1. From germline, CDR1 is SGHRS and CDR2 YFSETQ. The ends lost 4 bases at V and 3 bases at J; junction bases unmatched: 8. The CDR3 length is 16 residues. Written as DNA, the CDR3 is TGCGCCAGCAGCCCTTCGCCGGGACAGGGCTACAATGAGCAGTTCTTC. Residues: CASSPSPGQGYNEQFF.

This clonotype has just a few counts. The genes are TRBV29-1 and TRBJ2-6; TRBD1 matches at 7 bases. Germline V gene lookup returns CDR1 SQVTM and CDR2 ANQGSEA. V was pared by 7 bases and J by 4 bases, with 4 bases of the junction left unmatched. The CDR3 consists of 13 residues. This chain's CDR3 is CSEGGKGANVLTF. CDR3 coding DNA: TGCAGCGAAGGGGGCAAGGGGGCCAACGTCCTGACTTTC.

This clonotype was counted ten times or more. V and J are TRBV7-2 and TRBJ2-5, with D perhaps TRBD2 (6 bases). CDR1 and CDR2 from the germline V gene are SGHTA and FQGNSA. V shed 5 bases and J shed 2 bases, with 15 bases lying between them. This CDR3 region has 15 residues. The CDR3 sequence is CASSPAGRQQETQYF. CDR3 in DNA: TGTGCCAGCAGCCCGGCCGGGAGACAGCAAGAGACCCAGTACTTC.

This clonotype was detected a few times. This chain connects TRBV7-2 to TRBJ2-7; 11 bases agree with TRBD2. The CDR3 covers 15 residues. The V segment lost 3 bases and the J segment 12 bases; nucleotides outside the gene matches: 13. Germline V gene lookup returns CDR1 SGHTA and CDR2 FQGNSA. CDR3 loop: CASSFWETSGARRYF. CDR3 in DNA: TGTGCCAGCAGCTTCTGGGAGACTAGCGGGGCCCGGAGGTACTTC.

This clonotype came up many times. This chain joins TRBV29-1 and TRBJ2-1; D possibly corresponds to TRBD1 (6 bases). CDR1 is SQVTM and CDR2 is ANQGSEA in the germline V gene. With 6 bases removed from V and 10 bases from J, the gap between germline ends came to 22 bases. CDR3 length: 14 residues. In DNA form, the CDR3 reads TGCAGCGTGACACCGGGACAAGGGGACACAGAGCAGTTCTTC. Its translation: CSVTPGQGDTEQFF.

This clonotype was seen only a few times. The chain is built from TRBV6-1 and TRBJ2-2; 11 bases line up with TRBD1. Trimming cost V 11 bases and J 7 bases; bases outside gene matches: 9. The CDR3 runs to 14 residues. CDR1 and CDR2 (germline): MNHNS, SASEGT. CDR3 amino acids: CASPGQGVDGELFF. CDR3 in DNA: TGTGCCTCTCCGGGACAGGGGGTTGACGGGGAGCTGTTTTTT.